One and the same sample provided the 28 T cell receptor beta chains below, sequenced in a study of shared clonotypes between healthy human individuals. The protocol was immunoSEQ multiplex PCR, while the TCRdb copy is restricted to in-frame clones and leaves out a portion. The sample records about 1,500,000 clones, roughly 96% being singletons. The specimen was naive CD4+ T cells sorted from blood. The subset denotes: CD45RA+ positively selected. These receptors all come from a young man in good health.

The chain employs TRBV6-5 and TRBJ1-2; D is undetermined. Germline V gene sequence: CDR1 MNHEY, CDR2 SVGAGI. Trimming pared 5 bases from V and 3 bases from J, leaving 10 bases between. The CDR3 has 13 amino acids. CDR3 in DNA: TGTGCCAGCAGTCACCCCCCCTACTATGGCTACACCTTC. Its translation is CASSHPPYYGYTF.

The chain uses TRBV9 and TRBJ2-7, with TRBD2 matching 7 bases. Germline V gives CDR1 SGDLS, CDR2 YYNGEE. This CDR3 region has 17 residues. With V trimmed by 0 bases and J by 0 bases, 9 bases remained unmatched. The CDR3 sequence: CASSVGDLAAYSYEQYF. As DNA, the CDR3 is TGTGCCAGCAGCGTAGGGGATCTAGCGGCGTACTCCTACGAGCAGTACTTC.

The rearrangement links TRBV7-9 to TRBJ2-1; TRBD2 agrees at 14 bases. The J segment lost 8 bases and the V segment lost 5 bases, leaving 14 bases of the junction unmatched. Germline lookup yields CDR1 SEHNR and CDR2 FQNEAQ (reference sequence). The CDR3 is made up of 18 amino acids. The CDR3 protein is CASSNIPGTSGSVYEQFF. CDR3 in DNA: TGTGCCAGCAGCAACATCCCGGGGACTAGCGGGAGTGTGTATGAGCAGTTCTTC.

This chain connects TRBV10-3 to TRBJ1-2; 7 nucleotides agree with TRBD1. The CDR3 extends over 13 amino acids. The ends lost 11 bases at V and 0 bases at J; junction bases unmatched: 6. Germline CDR1 ENHRY, CDR2 SYGVKD. DNA of the CDR3: TGTGCCGCTGCGACAGGGTCTAACTATGGCTACACCTTC. It is translated as CAAATGSNYGYTF.

The chain is built from TRBV9 and TRBJ2-5; D possibly corresponds to TRBD1 (5 bases). Trimming shortened V by 6 bases and J by 2 bases, and 11 bases separated the two germline ends. CDR1 SGDLS and CDR2 YYNGEE come from the germline V gene. The CDR3 sequence is 13 residues long. The CDR3 DNA follows: TGTGCCAGCACGAGAACAGGACAAGAGACCCAGTACTTC. It yields the protein CASTRTGQETQYF.

This chain connects TRBV4-3 to TRBJ2-5, with 8 nucleotides matching TRBD1. The germline V gene has CDR1 LGHNA and CDR2 YSLEER. The CDR3 loop spans 16 amino acids. V lost 1 base to trimming and J lost 5 bases; unmatched junction nucleotides: 9. This chain's CDR3 is CASSQVLQGARETQYF. The CDR3, as DNA: TGCGCCAGCAGCCAAGTCTTGCAGGGGGCAAGGGAGACCCAGTACTTC.

The chain carries TRBV15 and TRBJ1-2; TRBD1 matches at 8 bases. The CDR3 covers 14 residues. J gave up 7 bases and V 1 base, and 5 bases lay outside the gene matches. Germline lookup yields CDR1 LNHNV and CDR2 YYDKDF (reference sequence). DNA of the CDR3: TGTGCCACCAGCAGAGTTCAGGGGGCGCCTGGCTACACCTTC. Protein product: CATSRVQGAPGYTF.

The CDR3 spells CASSLNGGYEQYF. Written as DNA, the CDR3 is TGTGCCAGCAGCTTGAACGGCGGCTACGAGCAGTACTTC. The chain carries TRBV5-5 and TRBJ2-7; no clear D gene. This CDR3 has 13 residues. Germline CDR1 SGHKS, CDR2 YYEKEE (reference sequence). Trimming pared 1 base from V and 3 bases from J, leaving 8 bases between.

A remark on this clone: Mismatch with germline at one junction end may stem from a read error. This chain connects TRBV25-1 to TRBJ2-4; weak D call: TRBD1 (6 bases). Germline lookup yields CDR1 MGHDK and CDR2 SYGVNS. The CDR3 is 17 amino acids. CDR3 sequence (DNA): TGTGCCAGCAGTGACACTAGGGGGAACAACCCCAAGAACATTCAGTACTTC. The encoded protein is CASSDTRGNNPKNIQYF. Looking up the rest from reference TRBV25-1 and TRBJ2-4 gives the full variable domain: EADIYQTPRYLVIGTGKKITLECSQTMGHDKMYWYQQDPGMELHLIHYSYGVNSTEKGDLSSESTVSRIRTEHFPLTLESARPSHTSQYLCASSDTRGNNPKNIQYFGAGTRLSVL.

A single count supports this clone. The CDR3 bases are TGTGCCAGCAGTGAGCCCGGACGGCTTGGGGAGCAGTACTTC. Its translation is CASSEPGRLGEQYF. The chain joins TRBV2 to TRBJ2-7, with no clear D. The CDR3 is 14 amino acids. Trimming pared 3 bases from V and 7 bases from J, leaving 16 bases between. CDR1 is SNHLY, CDR2 FYNNEI, per germline.

V is TRBV27 and J is TRBJ2-2; D is ambiguous. V was cut by 3 bases and J by 3 bases, with 8 bases left in between. In germline, CDR1 is MNHEY, CDR2 SMNVEV (reference sequence). This CDR3 has 14 amino acids. CDR3 in amino acids: CASSFLTDTGELFF. CDR3 sequence (DNA): TGTGCCAGCAGTTTCCTAACGGACACCGGGGAGCTGTTTTTT.

The chain is built from TRBV10-3 and TRBJ2-1; TRBD1 or TRBD2 may be the D gene (7 bases each). The germline V and J ends were trimmed by 8 bases and 9 bases, with 26 bases remaining between them. This CDR3 spans 16 amino acids. Per the germline V gene, CDR1 is ENHRY and CDR2 is SYGVKD. CDR3 region: CAIGKGGPGGIAEQFF. CDR3 coding DNA: TGTGCCATCGGGAAGGGAGGGCCAGGGGGGATCGCTGAGCAGTTCTTC.

The chain has TRBV10-3 and TRBJ2-1; 7 positions agree with TRBD1. Germline V lookup: CDR1 ENHRY, CDR2 SYGVKD. Trimming removed 6 bases from V and 5 bases from J; junction bases left unmatched: 7. The CDR3 consists of 14 residues. The CDR3 spells CAISTTGTDNEQFF. CDR3 bases: TGTGCCATCAGCACGACAGGGACCGACAATGAGCAGTTCTTC.

This sequence joins TRBV18 and TRBJ2-3; perhaps TRBD1 as D (5 bases). Per the germline V gene, CDR1 is KGHSH and CDR2 is LQKENI. Trimming removed 2 bases from V and 6 bases from J, with 15 bases in between. The length of the CDR3 is 15 residues. CDR3 nucleotides: TGTGCCAGCTCACCAGGAAGACAGACCAGGGATACGCAGTATTTT. Translated, it gives CASSPGRQTRDTQYF.

In this sample, this clone turned up once. The J gene is TRBJ2-5, the V gene TRBV5-5, with 10 bases aligning to TRBD2. The germline V gene has CDR1 SGHKS and CDR2 YYEKEE (reference sequence). The CDR3 runs to 19 residues. Trimming took 5 bases from V and 4 from J; bases not matched to a gene: 20. The CDR3 here is CASRTSGVSGRASGETQYF. CDR3 in DNA: TGTGCCAGCAGGACGTCCGGGGTAAGCGGGAGGGCGAGTGGAGAGACCCAGTACTTC.

J is TRBJ2-7 and V is TRBV5-5; D gene ambiguous. Germline V gene sequence: CDR1 SGHKS, CDR2 YYEKEE (reference sequence). The CDR3 length is 17 residues. Trimming removed 3 bases at V and 2 bases at J, with 21 bases between. The CDR3, as DNA: TGTGCCAGCAGCTCCACGATTCATGACCGTGAGACCTACGAGCAGTACTTC. The encoded protein is CASSSTIHDRETYEQYF. The variable domain in full, with the rest retrieved from reference TRBV5-5 and TRBJ2-7, is DAGVTQSPTHLIKTRGQQVTLRCSPISGHKSVSWYQQVLGQGPQFIFQYYEKEERGRGNFPDRFSARQFPNYSSELNVNALLLGDSALYLCASSSTIHDRETYEQYFGPGTRLTVT.

J is TRBJ2-7 and V is TRBV5-4; D is tentatively TRBD1 or TRBD2 (5 bases each). Trimming shortened V by 1 base and J by 7 bases, and 15 bases separated the two germline ends. The germline CDR1 and CDR2 sequences are SGHNT and YYREEE (reference sequence). This CDR3 region has 14 residues. The CDR3 DNA sequence: TGTGCCAGCAGCTTGCGGGACCCCCTTGGTGAGCAGTACTTC. Its translation is CASSLRDPLGEQYF.

In the case of this clone: Other DNA sequences in the same sample also yield this CDR3. The J gene is TRBJ2-2, the V gene TRBV5-1, with D unresolved. The CDR3 sequence is 13 residues long. Trimming left V 5 bases short and J 1 base short, with 6 bases between. The germline V gene has CDR1 SGHRS and CDR2 YFSETQ. The DNA of the CDR3 is TGCGCCAGCAGTCAGCAGAACACCGGGGAGCTGTTTTTT. Translated, it gives CASSQQNTGELFF.

The chain joins TRBV10-3 to TRBJ2-7; D perhaps matches TRBD2 (6 bases). Trimming pared 4 bases from V and 7 bases from J, leaving 17 bases between. Germline-derived CDR1 and CDR2 are ENHRY and SYGVKD. The CDR3 has 14 amino acids. The CDR3 bases are TGTGCCATCAGTGTGAGACTAGGATCGGGTGAGCAGTACTTC. It yields the protein CAISVRLGSGEQYF.

The chain joins TRBV7-2 to TRBJ2-7; TRBD1 is a possible D gene (7 bases). Trimming shortened V by 1 base and J by 6 bases, and 16 bases separated the two germline ends. CDR3 length: 15 residues. Germline CDR1 SGHTA, CDR2 FQGNSA. In DNA form, the CDR3 reads TGTGCCAGCAGCTTAGTACAGGGGAGGAAACGCGAGCAGTACTTC. Translation: CASSLVQGRKREQYF.

The rearrangement links TRBV19 to TRBJ2-7; 13 positions match TRBD2. The V segment lost 5 bases and the J segment 6 bases; nucleotides outside the gene matches: 10. This CDR3 has 16 residues. In germline, CDR1 is LNHDA, CDR2 SQIVND (reference sequence). This CDR3 reads CASSPGGLAGTGEQYF. CDR3 sequence (DNA): TGTGCCAGTAGTCCGGGGGGACTAGCGGGAACGGGCGAGCAGTACTTC.

Turning to this clone: A read error may produce the germline difference seen at one junction end. The chain carries TRBV2 and TRBJ2-1; D gene ambiguous. Germline V gives CDR1 SNHLY, CDR2 FYNNEI. This CDR3 contains 16 residues. The CDR3 loop is CASNENRVGYSNEQFF. As DNA, the CDR3 is TGTGCCAGCAATGAAAATCGGGTAGGGTATAGCAATGAGCAGTTCTTC.

The chain recombines TRBV29-1 with TRBJ1-1; a possible D gene is TRBD1 (5 bases). Trimming took off 5 bases at V and 1 base at J, with 14 bases between the two ends. The CDR3 contains 14 residues. Germline CDR1 reads SQVTM; CDR2 reads ANQGSEA. CDR3 in amino acids: CSVTGTKGNTEAFF. In nucleotides, the CDR3 is TGCAGCGTTACAGGCACCAAAGGGAACACTGAAGCTTTCTTT.

In nucleotides, the CDR3 is TGTGCCAGTAGTATCGACGGGTCTTCGACCCAGTACTTC. This sequence encodes CASSIDGSSTQYF. The chain couples TRBV19 to TRBJ2-5; D remains ambiguous. CDR1 LNHDA and CDR2 SQIVND come from the germline V gene (reference sequence). Trimming took off 3 bases at V and 7 bases at J, with 12 bases between the two ends. The CDR3 has 13 amino acids. The complete variable domain, with remaining parts taken from reference TRBV19 and TRBJ2-5, reads DGGITQSPKYLFRKEGQNVTLSCEQNLNHDAMYWYRQDPGQGLRLIYYSQIVNDFQKGDIAEGYSVSREKKESFPLTVTSAQKNPTAFYLCASSIDGSSTQYFGPGTRLLVL.

The chain is built from TRBV6-9 and TRBJ2-1; D assignment may be TRBD1 or TRBD2 (5 bases each). Per the germline V gene, CDR1 is MNHGY and CDR2 is SVAAGI. Trimming left V 2 bases short and J 8 bases short, with 25 bases between. This CDR3 spans 18 amino acids. The CDR3 reads CASSYPGDPGPRGHEQFF. The CDR3 DNA follows: TGTGCCAGCAGTTATCCCGGTGACCCGGGACCTAGAGGTCATGAGCAGTTCTTC.

The rearrangement uses TRBV2 and TRBJ1-1, with a weak D call TRBD1 (5 bases). V was trimmed by 2 bases and J by 3 bases, leaving 13 bases between them. Germline values: CDR1 SNHLY, CDR2 FYNNEI. This CDR3 has 15 amino acids. DNA of the CDR3: TGTGCCAGCAGTGAAATAGTACAGGCTCACACTGAAGCTTTCTTT. This encodes CASSEIVQAHTEAFF.

V and J are TRBV28 and TRBJ2-7, with TRBD2 matching 9 bases. V shed 5 bases, J shed 2 bases, and the junction held 16 bases outside the gene matches. CDR3 length: 18 residues. Germline CDR1 and CDR2: MDHEN and SYDVKM. CDR3 bases: TGTGCCAGCAGTATACCCCGGGTACTAGCGGGCCTTACCTACGAGCAGTACTTC. The encoded protein is CASSIPRVLAGLTYEQYF.

In DNA, the CDR3 is TGTGCCAGCTCCGGAGGGGACAATAGCAATCAGCCCCAGCATTTT. Residues: CASSGGDNSNQPQHF. This rearrangement joins TRBV18 to TRBJ1-5; a possible D gene is TRBD1 (6 bases). The CDR3 is made up of 15 amino acids. V lost 6 bases and J 0 bases, leaving 12 bases between the germline ends. Germline loops: CDR1 KGHSH, CDR2 LQKENI.